Below, 13 T cell receptor beta chains from the same sample are listed, as sequenced in a study of synovial regulatory T cells in juvenile arthritis. Only in-frame clones appear in the TCRdb table, and some are missing; sequencing was by immunoSEQ multiplex PCR. The sample data list approximately 2,000 clones. The synovial samples were synovial fluid, paired with peripheral blood from each active arthritis patient. Sequenced sample: Treg cells from the synovium. The receptor set was obtained from a donor between 2 and 29 years old with juvenile idiopathic arthritis.

This clone is called medium-sized based on its frequency. V is TRBV11-2 and J is TRBJ2-5; TCRdb proposes TRBD1, but this gene call is untestable without DNA. This CDR3 is built from 13 residues. The nucleotide record is missing. The germline V gene encodes CDR1 SGHAT and CDR2 FQNNGV. Here the CDR3 reads CASSLQVAETQYF.

This clone is deemed medium-sized by its frequency. The chain is built from TRBV20-1 and TRBJ2-3; TCRdb picks TRBD2, but there is no DNA to check that call. Per germline, CDR1 DFQATT and CDR2 SNEGSKA (reference sequence). The CDR3 has 11 residues. A DNA sequence was not provided. CDR3 sequence reads: CSARVGDTQYF.

This clone counts as medium-sized by frequency. J is TRBJ2-3 and V is TRBV29-1; no DNA is available, so the TRBD1 call from TCRdb remains unchecked. Germline assignment: CDR1 SQVTM and CDR2 ANQGSEA. This CDR3 spans 14 amino acids. No nucleotide data were recorded. The CDR3 loop is CSVLTEGLTDTQYF.

Judged by frequency, this clone is large. V is TRBV6-5 and J is TRBJ1-1; lacking DNA, the TRBD1 call made by TCRdb goes unchecked. The CDR3 is made up of 14 amino acids. DNA is not on record. Germline V CDR1 and CDR2: MNHEY, SVGAGI. CDR3 sequence: CASSGSPANTEAFF.

This clone ranks as medium-sized in terms of frequency. The gene calls are TRBV5-1 and TRBJ1-1. The germline V gene has CDR1 SGHRS and CDR2 YFSETQ. The CDR3 is made up of 13 amino acids. DNA is not on record. CDR3 region: CASSLRMNTEAFF.

By frequency, this clone registers medium-sized. V is TRBV4-1 and J is TRBJ2-5; with no DNA, the TCRdb D assignment of TRBD2 cannot be verified. Germline CDR1 and CDR2: MGHRA and YSYEKL. The CDR3 length is 16 residues. No DNA is listed. The CDR3 sequence is CASSQLLGLAKETQYF.

This clone ranks as medium-sized in terms of frequency. The chain combines TRBV6-6 with TRBJ2-7; TCRdb names TRBD2, which stays unverified in the absence of DNA. The CDR3 is 15 residues long. No DNA was logged. The germline CDR1 and CDR2 sequences are MNHNY and SVGAGI (reference sequence). This chain's CDR3 is CASRDRGGFYYEQYF.

This clone is classed as medium-sized (0.01 to 0.1%) by frequency. The CDR3: CASSIQRGPYEQYF. The chain joins TRBV19 to TRBJ2-7; as DNA is missing, the TRBD2 call by TCRdb cannot be tested. The germline V gene encodes CDR1 LNHDA and CDR2 SQIVND (reference sequence). This CDR3 comprises 14 residues. The DNA is unrecorded.

In terms of frequency, this clone is medium-sized. CDR3 residues: CAWSRGANYGYTF. V usage is TRBV30 and J usage is TRBJ1-2. The CDR3 spans 13 residues. The entry carries no DNA sequence. Germline assignment: CDR1 GTSNPN and CDR2 SVGIG (reference sequence). The full variable domain, with the rest looked up from reference TRBV30 and TRBJ1-2, is SQTIHQWPATLVQPVGSPLSLECTVEGTSNPNLYWYRQAAGRGLQLLFYSVGIGQISSEVPQNLSASRPQDRQFILSSKKLLLSDSGFYLCAWSRGANYGYTFGSGTRLTVV.

Measured by frequency, this clone is medium-sized. V and J are TRBV21-1 and TRBJ1-3. TRBV21-1 is described as a pseudogene. The CDR3 sequence is 17 residues long. The nucleotide record is missing. CDR3 amino acids: CASSFPYMSPSRDTIYF.

This clone is identified as medium-sized from frequency. V usage is TRBV9 and J usage is TRBJ2-1; TCRdb selects TRBD2, and the lack of DNA leaves this call unchecked. The germline V gene encodes CDR1 SGDLS and CDR2 YYNGEE. The CDR3 totals 16 residues. No DNA is listed. CDR3 region: CASSVDPGGGYNEQFF. Full variable domain (missing parts from reference TRBV9 and TRBJ2-1): DSGVTQTPKHLITATGQRVTLRCSPRSGDLSVYWYQQSLDQGLQFLIQYYNGEERAKGNILERFSAQQFPDLHSELNLSSLELGDSALYFCASSVDPGGGYNEQFFGPGTRLTVL.

This clone is deemed medium-sized by its frequency. This chain uses TRBV6-5 with TRBJ2-5; the TCRdb call, TRBD2, lacks DNA for checking. The CDR3 consists of 15 residues. Only the protein is available. Germline V gene lookup returns CDR1 MNHEY and CDR2 SVGAGI. CDR3 loop: CASPWQGLYQETQYF.

Frequency places this clone as medium-sized (0.01 to 0.1%). The chain combines TRBV5-6 with TRBJ1-5. CDR1 is SGHDT and CDR2 is YYEEEE in the germline V gene. The CDR3 contains 13 residues. DNA is not recorded here. The CDR3 sequence is CASSLGPDQPQHF.